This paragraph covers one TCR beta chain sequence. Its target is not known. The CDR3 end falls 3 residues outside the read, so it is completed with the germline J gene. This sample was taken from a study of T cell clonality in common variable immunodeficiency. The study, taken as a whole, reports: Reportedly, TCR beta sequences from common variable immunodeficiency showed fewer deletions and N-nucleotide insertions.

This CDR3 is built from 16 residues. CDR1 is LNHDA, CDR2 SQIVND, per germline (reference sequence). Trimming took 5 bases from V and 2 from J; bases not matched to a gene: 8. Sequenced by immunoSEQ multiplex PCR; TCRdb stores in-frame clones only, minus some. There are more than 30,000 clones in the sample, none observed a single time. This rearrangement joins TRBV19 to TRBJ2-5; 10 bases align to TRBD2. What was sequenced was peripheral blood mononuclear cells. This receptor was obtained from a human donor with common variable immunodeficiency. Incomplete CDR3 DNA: TGTGCCAGTAGTTTTGGTAGCGGGGGGTTTCAAGAGACC. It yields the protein CASSFGSGGFQET. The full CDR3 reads CASSFGSGGFQETQYF.